Shown below are 7 T cell receptor beta chains from a single sample sequenced in a study of T cell responses to AZD1222 COVID-19 vaccine. TCRdb keeps only in-frame clones here, not all; method: immunoSEQ multiplex PCR. The sample records around 120,000 clones, about 90% being singletons. The source was peripheral blood, collected on day 0 of AZD1222 vaccination. The receptors originated from an adult in good health.

The J gene is TRBJ1-5, the V gene TRBV6-6; a weak D match, TRBD1 (6 bases). The CDR3 runs to 16 residues. CDR1 and CDR2 from the germline V gene are MNHNY and SVGAGI (reference sequence). The ends were cut back, 7 bases at V and 4 bases at J, with 20 bases in the middle. CDR3 amino acids: CASNGEGGKRNQPQHF. Here the CDR3 DNA reads TGTGCCAGCAACGGGGAAGGGGGAAAACGAAATCAGCCCCAGCATTTT.

The rearrangement joins TRBV6-5 to TRBJ1-1; D ambiguous. This CDR3 spans 12 amino acids. Germline CDR1 reads MNHEY; CDR2 reads SVGAGI. Trimming stripped 4 bases from V and 3 bases from J, with 6 bases between. The CDR3 DNA reads TGTGCCAGCAGTTCCAGATACACTGAAGCTTTCTTT. This sequence encodes CASSSRYTEAFF.

J is TRBJ2-5 and V is TRBV5-1, with 7 positions matching TRBD2. The CDR3 loop spans 14 amino acids. Germline V lookup: CDR1 SGHRS, CDR2 YFSETQ. Losses at the gene ends were 3 bases for V and 3 bases for J; bases not matched to a gene: 5. DNA for the CDR3: TGCGCCAGCAGCTCCACTCTAGCGGAAGAGACCCAGTACTTC. Translation: CASSSTLAEETQYF.

This chain connects TRBV5-5 to TRBJ1-6; tentatively, D is TRBD1 (5 bases). The CDR3 is 15 residues long. The V end was cut by 2 bases, the J end by 10 bases, with 16 bases between. Germline V CDR1 and CDR2: SGHKS, YYEKEE (reference sequence). Here the CDR3 DNA reads TGTGCCAGCAGCTTTGTCATGGGGGTAAGGTCACCCCTCCACTTT. It is translated as CASSFVMGVRSPLHF. The whole variable domain, remainder taken from reference TRBV5-5 and TRBJ1-6, is DAGVTQSPTHLIKTRGQQVTLRCSPISGHKSVSWYQQVLGQGPQFIFQYYEKEERGRGNFPDRFSARQFPNYSSELNVNALLLGDSALYLCASSFVMGVRSPLHFGNGTRLTVT.

This chain connects TRBV19 to TRBJ2-3; 7 bases map to TRBD1. The V and J ends lost 6 bases and 2 bases, in that order; junction bases with no gene match: 8. The CDR3 totals 15 residues. Germline V CDR1 and CDR2: LNHDA, SQIVND (reference sequence). CDR3 nucleotides: TGTGCCAGTAGCTCGGGACAGATACTCACAGATACGCAGTATTTT. It encodes CASSSGQILTDTQYF.

The chain employs TRBV19 and TRBJ2-7; 7 bases are shared with TRBD1. CDR3 length: 13 amino acids. CDR1 and CDR2 from the germline V gene are LNHDA and SQIVND (reference sequence). The V gene end was trimmed by 5 bases and the J gene end by 2 bases; junction bases not matched to a gene: 3. This CDR3 reads CASSRDSPYEQYF. The CDR3 DNA sequence: TGTGCCAGTAGTCGGGACAGCCCCTACGAGCAGTACTTC. The full variable domain, in which reference TRBV19 and TRBJ2-7 provide the parts outside the CDR3, is DGGITQSPKYLFRKEGQNVTLSCEQNLNHDAMYWYRQDPGQGLRLIYYSQIVNDFQKGDIAEGYSVSREKKESFPLTVTSAQKNPTAFYLCASSRDSPYEQYFGPGTRLTVT.

A single count supports this clone. The rearrangement links TRBV6-5 to TRBJ1-1; TRBD1 matches 7 bases. CDR1 MNHEY and CDR2 SVGAGI come from the germline V gene. The V and J ends lost 8 bases and 0 bases, in that order; junction bases with no gene match: 6. The CDR3 loop spans 14 amino acids. The CDR3 sequence: CASGHGTVNTEAFF. The CDR3 DNA reads as TGTGCCAGCGGCCACGGGACAGTGAACACTGAAGCTTTCTTT.